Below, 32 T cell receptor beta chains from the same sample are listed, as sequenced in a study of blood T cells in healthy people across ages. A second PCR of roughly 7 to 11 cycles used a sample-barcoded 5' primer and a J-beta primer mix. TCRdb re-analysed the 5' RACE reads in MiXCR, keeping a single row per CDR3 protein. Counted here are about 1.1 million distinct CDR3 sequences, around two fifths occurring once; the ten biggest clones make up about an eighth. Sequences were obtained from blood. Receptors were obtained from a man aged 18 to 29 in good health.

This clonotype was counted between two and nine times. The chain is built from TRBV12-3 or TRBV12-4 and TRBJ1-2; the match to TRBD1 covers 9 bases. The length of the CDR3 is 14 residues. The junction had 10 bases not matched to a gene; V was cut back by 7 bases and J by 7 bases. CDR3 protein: CASNLRGQGTGYTF. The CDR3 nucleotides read TGTGCCAGCAATCTACGGGGACAGGGTACTGGCTACACCTTC.

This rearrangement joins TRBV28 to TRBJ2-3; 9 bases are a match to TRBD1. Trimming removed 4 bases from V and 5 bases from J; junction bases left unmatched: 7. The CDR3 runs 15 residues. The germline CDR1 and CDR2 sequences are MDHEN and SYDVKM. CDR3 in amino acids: CASSSPGTGLDTQYF. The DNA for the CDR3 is TGTGCCAGCAGTTCCCCCGGGACAGGGTTAGATACGCAGTATTTT.

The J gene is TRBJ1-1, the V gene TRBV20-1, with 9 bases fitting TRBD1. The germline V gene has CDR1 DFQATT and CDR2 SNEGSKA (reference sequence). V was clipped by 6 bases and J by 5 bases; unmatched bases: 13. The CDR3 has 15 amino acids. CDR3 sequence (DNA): TGCAGTGCGCCCGCTCGACAGGGGGGCTTGACTGAAGCTTTCTTT. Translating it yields CSAPARQGGLTEAFF.

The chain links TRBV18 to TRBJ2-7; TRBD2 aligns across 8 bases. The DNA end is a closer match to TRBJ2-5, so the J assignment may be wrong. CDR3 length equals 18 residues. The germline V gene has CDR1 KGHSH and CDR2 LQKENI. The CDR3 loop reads CASSPPDTLNGGAETQYF. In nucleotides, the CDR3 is TGTGCCAGCTCACCACCCGACACCCTTAACGGGGGGGCTGAGACCCAGTACTTC.

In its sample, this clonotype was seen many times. In nucleotides, the CDR3 is TGCAGCGCGGCCCCCAGGCTTAATGAAAAACTGTTTTTT. This gives the protein CSAAPRLNEKLFF. The V and J genes are TRBV29-1 and TRBJ1-4; D is undetermined. This CDR3 region has 13 residues. The germline V gene encodes CDR1 SQVTM and CDR2 ANQGSEA. V shed 7 bases and J shed 4 bases, with 13 bases lying between them.

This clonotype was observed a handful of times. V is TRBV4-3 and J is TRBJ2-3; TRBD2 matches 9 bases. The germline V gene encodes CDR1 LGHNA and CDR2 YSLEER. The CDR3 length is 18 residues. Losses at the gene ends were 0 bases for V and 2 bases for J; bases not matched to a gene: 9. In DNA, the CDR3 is TGCGCCAGCAGCCAAGACAGGTGGCTAGCGGGGACCACAGATACGCAGTATTTT. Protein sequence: CASSQDRWLAGTTDTQYF.

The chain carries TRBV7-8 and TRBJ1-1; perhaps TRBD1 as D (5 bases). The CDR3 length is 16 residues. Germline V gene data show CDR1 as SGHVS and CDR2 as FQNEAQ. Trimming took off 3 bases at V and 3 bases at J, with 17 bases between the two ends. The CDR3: CASSLGPGDGYTEAFF. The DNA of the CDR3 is TGTGCCAGCAGCTTGGGTCCTGGGGACGGATACACTGAAGCTTTCTTT. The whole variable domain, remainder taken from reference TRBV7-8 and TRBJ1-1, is GAGVSQSPRYKVAKRGQDVALRCDPISGHVSLFWYQQALGQGPEFLTYFQNEAQLDKSGLPSDRFFAERPEGSVSTLKIQRTQQEDSAVYLCASSLGPGDGYTEAFFGQGTRLTVV.

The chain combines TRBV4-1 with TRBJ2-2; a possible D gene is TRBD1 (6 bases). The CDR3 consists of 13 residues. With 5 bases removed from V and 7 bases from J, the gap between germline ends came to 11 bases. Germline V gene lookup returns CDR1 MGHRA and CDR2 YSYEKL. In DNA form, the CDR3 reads TGCGCCAGCAGCTCGCAGGGGTACGGGGAGCTGTTTTTT. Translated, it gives CASSSQGYGELFF.

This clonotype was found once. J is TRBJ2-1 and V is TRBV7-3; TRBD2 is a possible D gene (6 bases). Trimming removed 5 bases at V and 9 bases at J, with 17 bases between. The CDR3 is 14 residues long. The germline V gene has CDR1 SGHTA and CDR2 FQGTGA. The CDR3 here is CASSTGTGGIEQFF. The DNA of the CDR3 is TGTGCCAGCAGCACCGGGACTGGAGGAATTGAGCAGTTCTTC.

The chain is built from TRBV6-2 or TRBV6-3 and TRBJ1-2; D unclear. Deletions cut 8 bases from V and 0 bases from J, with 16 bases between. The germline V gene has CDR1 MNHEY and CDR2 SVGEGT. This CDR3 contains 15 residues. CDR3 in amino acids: CASSPRTEPNYGYTF. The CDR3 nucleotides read TGTGCCAGCTCACCACGGACGGAGCCTAACTATGGCTACACCTTC.

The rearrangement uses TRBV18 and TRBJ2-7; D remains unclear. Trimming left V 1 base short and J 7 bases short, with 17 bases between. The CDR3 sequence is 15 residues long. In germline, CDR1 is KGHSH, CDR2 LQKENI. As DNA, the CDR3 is TGTGCCAGCTCACCACGTTCCCAGGCGGTAAATGAGCAGTACTTC. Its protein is CASSPRSQAVNEQYF. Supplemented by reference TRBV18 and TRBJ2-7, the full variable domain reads NAGVMQNPRHLVRRRGQEARLRCSPMKGHSHVYWYRQLPEEGLKFMVYLQKENIIDESGMPKERFSAEFPKEGPSILRIQQVVRGDSAAYFCASSPRSQAVNEQYFGPGTRLTVT.

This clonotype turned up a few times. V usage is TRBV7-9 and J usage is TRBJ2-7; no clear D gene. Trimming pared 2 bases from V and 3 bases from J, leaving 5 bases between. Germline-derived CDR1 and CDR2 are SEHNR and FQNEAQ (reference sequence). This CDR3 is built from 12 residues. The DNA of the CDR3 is TGTGCCAGCAGCTTACATGGCTACGAGCAGTACTTC. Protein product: CASSLHGYEQYF.

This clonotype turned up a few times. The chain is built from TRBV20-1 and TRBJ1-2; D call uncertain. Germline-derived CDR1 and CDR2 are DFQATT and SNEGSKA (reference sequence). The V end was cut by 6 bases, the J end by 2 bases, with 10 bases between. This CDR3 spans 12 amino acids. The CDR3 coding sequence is TGCAGTGCCGCCGGGGAAAACTATGGCTACACCTTC. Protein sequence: CSAAGENYGYTF.

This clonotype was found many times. The CDR3 reads CSASRGARSGYTF. In DNA, the CDR3 is TGCAGTGCTAGCCGAGGGGCGCGGAGCGGCTACACCTTC. The chain recombines TRBV20-1 with TRBJ1-2, with D perhaps matching TRBD1 (5 bases). V lost 3 bases, J lost 8 bases, and 16 bases lay in between. The CDR3 is 13 amino acids. Germline V gives CDR1 DFQATT, CDR2 SNEGSKA (reference sequence).

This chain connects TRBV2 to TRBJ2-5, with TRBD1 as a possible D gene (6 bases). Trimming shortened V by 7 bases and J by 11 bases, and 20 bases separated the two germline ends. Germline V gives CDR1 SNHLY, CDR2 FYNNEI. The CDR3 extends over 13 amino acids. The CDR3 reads CASKVTGLWEQYF. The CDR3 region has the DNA TGTGCCAGCAAAGTCACAGGGTTGTGGGAGCAGTACTTC.

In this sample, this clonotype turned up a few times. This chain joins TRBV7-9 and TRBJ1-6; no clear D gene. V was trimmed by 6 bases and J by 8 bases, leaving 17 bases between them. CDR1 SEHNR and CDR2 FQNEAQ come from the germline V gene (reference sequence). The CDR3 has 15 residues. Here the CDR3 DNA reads TGTGCCAGCAGTGGTCGAAGGGCAAAGGATTCACCCCTCCACTTT. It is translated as CASSGRRAKDSPLHF. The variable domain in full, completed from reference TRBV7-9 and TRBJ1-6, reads DTGVSQNPRHKITKRGQNVTFRCDPISEHNRLYWYRQTLGQGPEFLTYFQNEAQLEKSRLLSDRFSAERPKGSFSTLEIQRTEQGDSAMYLCASSGRRAKDSPLHFGNGTRLTVT.

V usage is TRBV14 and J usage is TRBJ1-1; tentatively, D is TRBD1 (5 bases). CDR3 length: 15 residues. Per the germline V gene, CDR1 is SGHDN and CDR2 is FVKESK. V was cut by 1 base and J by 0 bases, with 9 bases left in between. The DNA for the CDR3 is TGTGCCAGCAGCCAAGGAGGGGCGTTGAACACTGAAGCTTTCTTT. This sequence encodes CASSQGGALNTEAFF.

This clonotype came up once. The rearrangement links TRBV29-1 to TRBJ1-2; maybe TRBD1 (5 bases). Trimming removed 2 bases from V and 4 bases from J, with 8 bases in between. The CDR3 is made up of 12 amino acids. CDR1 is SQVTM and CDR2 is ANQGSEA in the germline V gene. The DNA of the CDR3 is TGCAGCGTTGAACCCGGGACCTATGGCTACACCTTC. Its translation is CSVEPGTYGYTF.

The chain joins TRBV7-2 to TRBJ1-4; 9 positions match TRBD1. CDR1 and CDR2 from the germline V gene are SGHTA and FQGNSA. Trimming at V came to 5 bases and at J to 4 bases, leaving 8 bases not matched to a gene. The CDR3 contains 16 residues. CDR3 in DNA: TGTGCCAGCAGCACCCGGGACAGGGACTTTAATGAAAAACTGTTTTTT. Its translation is CASSTRDRDFNEKLFF. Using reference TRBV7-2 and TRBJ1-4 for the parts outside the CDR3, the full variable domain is GAGVSQSPSNKVTEKGKDVELRCDPISGHTALYWYRQSLGQGLEFLIYFQGNSAPDKSGLPSDRFSAERTGGSVSTLTIQRTQQEDSAVYLCASSTRDRDFNEKLFFGSGTQLSVL.

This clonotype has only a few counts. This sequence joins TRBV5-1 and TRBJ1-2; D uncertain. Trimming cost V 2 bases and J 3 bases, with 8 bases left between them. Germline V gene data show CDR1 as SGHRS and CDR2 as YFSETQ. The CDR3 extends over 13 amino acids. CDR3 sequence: CASSFARDYGYTF. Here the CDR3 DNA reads TGCGCCAGCAGCTTTGCCAGAGACTATGGCTACACCTTC. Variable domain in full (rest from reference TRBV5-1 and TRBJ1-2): KAGVTQTPRYLIKTRGQQVTLSCSPISGHRSVSWYQQTPGQGLQFLFEYFSETQRNKGNFPGRFSGRQFSNSRSEMNVSTLELGDSALYLCASSFARDYGYTFGSGTRLTVV.

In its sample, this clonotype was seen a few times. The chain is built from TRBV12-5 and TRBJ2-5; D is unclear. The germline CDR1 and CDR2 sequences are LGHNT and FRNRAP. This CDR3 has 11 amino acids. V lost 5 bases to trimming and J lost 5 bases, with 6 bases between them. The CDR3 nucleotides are TGTGCTAGTGGTGCGTACGAGACCCAGTACTTC. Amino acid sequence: CASGAYETQYF.

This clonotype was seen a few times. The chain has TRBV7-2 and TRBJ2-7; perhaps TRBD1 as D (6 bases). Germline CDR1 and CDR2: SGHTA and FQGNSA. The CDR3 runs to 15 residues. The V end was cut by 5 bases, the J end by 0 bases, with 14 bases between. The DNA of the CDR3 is TGTGCCAGCAGCGTGGGGACACCATACTCCTACGAGCAGTACTTC. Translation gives CASSVGTPYSYEQYF.

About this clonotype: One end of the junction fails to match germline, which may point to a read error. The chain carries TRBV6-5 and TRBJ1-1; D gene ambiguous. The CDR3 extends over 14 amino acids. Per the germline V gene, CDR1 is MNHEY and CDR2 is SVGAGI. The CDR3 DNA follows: TGTGCCAGCAACCGTGGAAACATGAACACTGAAGATTTCTTT. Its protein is CASNRGNMNTEDFF.

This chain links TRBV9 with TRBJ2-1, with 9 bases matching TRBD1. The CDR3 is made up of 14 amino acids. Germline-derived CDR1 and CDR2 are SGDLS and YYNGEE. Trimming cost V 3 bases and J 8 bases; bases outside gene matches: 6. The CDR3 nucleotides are TGTGCCAGCAGCGCTGACGGACAGGGGTATGAGCAGTTCTTC. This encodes CASSADGQGYEQFF.

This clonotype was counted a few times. The CDR3 sequence: CSARFGGRGTEAFF. CDR3 DNA sequence: TGCAGTGCTAGGTTCGGGGGTCGGGGCACTGAAGCTTTCTTT. The chain recombines TRBV20-1 with TRBJ1-1; D is perhaps TRBD1 (5 bases). The CDR3 is made up of 14 amino acids. Trimming stripped 3 bases from V and 4 bases from J, with 15 bases between. CDR1 and CDR2 (germline): DFQATT, SNEGSKA (reference sequence).

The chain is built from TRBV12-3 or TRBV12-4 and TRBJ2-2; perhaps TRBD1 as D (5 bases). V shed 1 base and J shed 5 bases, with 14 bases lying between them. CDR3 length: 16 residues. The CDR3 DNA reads TGTGCCAGCAGTTTAGGGTGGGGCAGTACTACCGGGGAGCTGTTTTTT. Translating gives CASSLGWGSTTGELFF.

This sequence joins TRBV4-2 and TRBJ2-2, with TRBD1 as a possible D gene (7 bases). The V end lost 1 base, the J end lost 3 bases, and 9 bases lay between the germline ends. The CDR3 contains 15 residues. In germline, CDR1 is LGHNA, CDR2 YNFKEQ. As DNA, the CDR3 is TGTGCCAGCAGCCAAGGCAGGGGGGACACCGGGGAGCTGTTTTTT. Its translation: CASSQGRGDTGELFF.

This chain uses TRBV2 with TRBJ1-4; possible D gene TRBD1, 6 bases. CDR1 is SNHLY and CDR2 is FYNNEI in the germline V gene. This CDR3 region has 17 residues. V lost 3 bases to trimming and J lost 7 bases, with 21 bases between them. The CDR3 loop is CASSDRGADPSGEKLFF. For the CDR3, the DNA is TGTGCCAGCAGTGATAGGGGGGCGGACCCCAGCGGTGAAAAACTGTTTTTT.

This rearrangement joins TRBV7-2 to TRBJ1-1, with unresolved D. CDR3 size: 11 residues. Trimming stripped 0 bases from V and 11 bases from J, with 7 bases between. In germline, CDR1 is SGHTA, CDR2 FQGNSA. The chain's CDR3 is CASSLAQRAFF. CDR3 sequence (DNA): TGTGCCAGCAGCTTAGCCCAGCGGGCTTTCTTT.

For the CDR3, the DNA is TGTGCCAGCAGCCGTAGCGGGGGACGGTTAGCCAAAAACATTCAGTACTTC. Protein: CASSRSGGRLAKNIQYF. This chain links TRBV12-3 or TRBV12-4 with TRBJ2-4; 9 positions agree with TRBD2. The CDR3 contains 17 residues. The junction had 9 bases not matched to a gene; V was cut back by 6 bases and J by 0 bases.

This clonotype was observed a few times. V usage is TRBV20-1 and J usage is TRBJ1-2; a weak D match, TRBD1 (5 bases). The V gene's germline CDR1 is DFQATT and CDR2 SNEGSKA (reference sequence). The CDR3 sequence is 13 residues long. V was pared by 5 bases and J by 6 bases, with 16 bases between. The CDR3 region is CSAWDLLGDGYTF. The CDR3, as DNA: TGCAGTGCTTGGGACCTTCTTGGGGATGGCTACACCTTC.

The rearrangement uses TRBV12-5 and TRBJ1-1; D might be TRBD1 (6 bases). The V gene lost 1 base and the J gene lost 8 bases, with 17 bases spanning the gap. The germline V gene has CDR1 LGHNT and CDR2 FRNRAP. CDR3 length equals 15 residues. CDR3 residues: CASGLDATGLQEAFF. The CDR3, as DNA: TGTGCTAGTGGTTTGGATGCAACAGGGTTACAAGAAGCTTTCTTT.